Each of the 11 T cell receptor beta chains below was sequenced from the same sample in a study of cytomegalovirus exposure and HLA in healthy donors. PCR was performed using 60 Vbeta and 13 Jbeta primers. Assay: immunoSEQ multiplex PCR; the TCRdb copy retains only in-frame clones and omits some. Of just under 95,000 clones listed, roughly 80% are singletons. Sample: PBMCs. The receptors shown here come from a human donor in good health.

The V call is TRBV15, the J call TRBJ1-2; TRBD1 aligns across 8 bases. The CDR3 is 15 amino acids. Losses at the gene ends were 3 bases for V and 4 bases for J; bases not matched to a gene: 7. Germline CDR1 and CDR2: LNHNV and YYDKDF (reference sequence). The CDR3 reads CATSSGTGGSYGYTF. CDR3 in DNA: TGTGCCACCAGCAGCGGTACAGGGGGAAGCTATGGCTACACCTTC.

The gene calls are TRBV14 and TRBJ2-3; TRBD2 matches at 8 bases. J gave up 4 bases and V 8 bases, and 8 bases lay outside the gene matches. This CDR3 spans 14 amino acids. Germline values: CDR1 SGHDN, CDR2 FVKESK. The CDR3 reads CASSGGGVADTQYF. The CDR3 region has the DNA TGTGCCAGCTCCGGGGGGGGAGTAGCAGATACGCAGTATTTT.

V is TRBV6-5 and J is TRBJ2-5; D perhaps matches TRBD2 (5 bases). This CDR3 contains 13 residues. Germline lookup yields CDR1 MNHEY and CDR2 SVGAGI. V was trimmed by 5 bases and J by 1 base, leaving 8 bases between them. This chain's CDR3 is CASSKRTQETQYF. The DNA of the CDR3 is TGTGCCAGCAGTAAGCGGACCCAAGAGACCCAGTACTTC.

The V and J genes are TRBV18 and TRBJ2-3; a possible D gene is TRBD2 (5 bases). Trimming removed 3 bases from V and 6 bases from J, with 13 bases in between. This CDR3 has 14 amino acids. Per germline, CDR1 KGHSH and CDR2 LQKENI. CDR3 sequence: CASSPPGRRDTQYF. The CDR3 region has the DNA TGTGCCAGCTCACCCCCGGGAAGGAGGGATACGCAGTATTTT.

The V gene is TRBV28, the J gene TRBJ1-1, with D perhaps matching TRBD1 (5 bases). Per the germline V gene, CDR1 is MDHEN and CDR2 is SYDVKM. The V gene lost 5 bases and the J gene lost 11 bases, with 18 bases spanning the gap. The CDR3 runs 13 residues. The DNA for the CDR3 is TGTGCCAGCAGTCCCCTGTTAGGACACCACGCTTTCTTT. Translating it yields CASSPLLGHHAFF.

In its sample, this clone was seen a few times. The chain joins TRBV6-4 to TRBJ2-1; 7 bases map to TRBD2. The CDR3 runs 14 residues. Germline V lookup: CDR1 MRHNA, CDR2 SNTAGT. Trimming cost V 6 bases and J 8 bases; bases outside gene matches: 10. The CDR3 coding sequence is TGTGCCAGCAGCTCCCGTGGGGGAGGGGATGAGCAGTTCTTC. This sequence encodes CASSSRGGGDEQFF.

The chain carries TRBV11-1 and TRBJ2-1; D remains unclear. The V end lost 3 bases, the J end lost 9 bases, and 9 bases lay between the germline ends. The CDR3 loop spans 12 amino acids. Germline values: CDR1 SGHAT, CDR2 FQDESV (reference sequence). The CDR3 protein is CASSLFSGEQFF. DNA of the CDR3: TGTGCCAGCAGCTTGTTTTCCGGTGAGCAGTTCTTC.

The chain links TRBV7-2 to TRBJ2-7; 12 bases align to TRBD2. Germline assignment: CDR1 SGHTA and CDR2 FQGNSA. This CDR3 is 17 amino acids long. With V trimmed by 5 bases and J by 5 bases, 13 bases remained unmatched. CDR3 loop: CASSPPGLAGGKNEQYF. CDR3 in DNA: TGTGCCAGCAGCCCGCCGGGGCTAGCGGGAGGGAAGAACGAGCAGTACTTC. Using reference TRBV7-2 and TRBJ2-7 for the parts outside the CDR3, the full variable domain is GAGVSQSPSNKVTEKGKDVELRCDPISGHTALYWYRQSLGQGLEFLIYFQGNSAPDKSGLPSDRFSAERTGGSVSTLTIQRTQQEDSAVYLCASSPPGLAGGKNEQYFGPGTRLTVT.

With respect to this clone: At one of its ends the junction is not consistent with the germline gene, which may arise from a read error. The chain carries TRBV7-7 and TRBJ2-7; D possibly corresponds to TRBD1 (6 bases). There are 16 residues in the CDR3. Per germline, CDR1 SSHAT and CDR2 FNYEAQ (reference sequence). Here the CDR3 DNA reads TGTGCTAGCAGCCCCCGAACAGGGCCGCAAGGGAGCGAGCAGTACTTC. It encodes CASSPRTGPQGSEQYF.

This clone appeared a single time. The chain carries TRBV5-6 and TRBJ2-7, with D perhaps matching TRBD2 (7 bases). The CDR3 contains 15 residues. V lost 3 bases, J lost 3 bases, and 16 bases lay in between. Germline values: CDR1 SGHDT, CDR2 YYEEEE. This chain's CDR3 is CASSSVGGAVYEQYF. DNA for the CDR3: TGTGCCAGCAGCTCGGTGGGGGGGGCGGTCTACGAGCAGTACTTC.

The chain employs TRBV29-1 and TRBJ1-1, with 7 bases fitting TRBD1. This CDR3 spans 13 amino acids. Germline values: CDR1 SQVTM, CDR2 ANQGSEA. The J segment lost 4 bases and the V segment lost 6 bases, leaving 8 bases of the junction unmatched. CDR3 nucleotides: TGCAGCGTCGGCCGAGGGGGCGGCACTGAAGCTTTCTTT. This codes for CSVGRGGGTEAFF.